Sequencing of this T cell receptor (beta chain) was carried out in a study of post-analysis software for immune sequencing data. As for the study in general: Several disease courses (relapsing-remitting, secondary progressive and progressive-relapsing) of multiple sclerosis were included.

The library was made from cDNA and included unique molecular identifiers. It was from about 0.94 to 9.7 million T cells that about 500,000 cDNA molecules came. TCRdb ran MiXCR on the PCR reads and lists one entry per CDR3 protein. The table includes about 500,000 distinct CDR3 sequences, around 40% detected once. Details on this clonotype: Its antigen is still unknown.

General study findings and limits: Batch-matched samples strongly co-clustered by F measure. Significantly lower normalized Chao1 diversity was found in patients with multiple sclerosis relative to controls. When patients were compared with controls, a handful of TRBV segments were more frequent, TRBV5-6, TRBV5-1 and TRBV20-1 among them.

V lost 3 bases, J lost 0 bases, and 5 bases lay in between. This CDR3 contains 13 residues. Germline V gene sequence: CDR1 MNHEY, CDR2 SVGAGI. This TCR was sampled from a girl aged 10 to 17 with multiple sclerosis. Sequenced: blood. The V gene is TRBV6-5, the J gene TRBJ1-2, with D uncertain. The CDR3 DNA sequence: TGTGCCAGCAGTTATGGCCCTAACTATGGCTACACCTTC. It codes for CASSYGPNYGYTF.